This is a list of T cell receptor beta chains from one sample in a study of CXCR3 chemokines and chemotherapy response in bladder cancer. Each CDR3 protein is one row after TCRdb ran MiXCR on the PCR reads. Of roughly 2,700 distinct CDR3 sequences in the sample, about 10% are singletons; the top ten hold 38%. The biological material was taken from a patient whose treatment included neoadjuvant chemotherapy. Every receptor here comes from a human donor with bladder cancer that responded to neoadjuvant chemotherapy. Each CDR3 is given without its conserved first and last residue. Not all rows give a size; the values are once, few, many and, for expanded clones, a class.

cdr3_aa | clone_size | v_call
ASSRDRSYEQY | many | TRBV18
SARDRQPGDKNIQY | few | TRBV20-1
ASSLMGSDTQY | NA | TRBV28
ASTLSAGPSYEQY | medium-sized | TRBV6-2/TRBV6-3
ASSYWGTHSGGYNQPQH | few | TRBV6-2/TRBV6-3
SASSQISYEQY | NA | TRBV20-1
ASSSPLEGSGANVLT | many | TRBV6-6
ASSYWGVNTEAF | medium-sized | TRBV6-2/TRBV6-3
ASSLVASFSTDTQY | many | TRBV12-3/TRBV12-4
ASSLSRGGELF | many | TRBV7-9
ASSLYGGETQY | medium-sized | TRBV5-6
ASTLLTGSGYT | medium-sized | TRBV6-6
ASSTRADRGTGELF | many | TRBV18
ASSYFLGGRDGYT | few | TRBV6-5
ASSSLAGVSYEQY | many | TRBV11-1
ASRQKGGHPANTGELF | medium-sized | TRBV7-2
ASSFGDRIASKNIQY | once | TRBV28
ASSALGGTDYEQY | medium-sized | TRBV6-1
ASTLDRGDTQY | many | TRBV6-1
SATGGNEKLF | NA | TRBV20-1
ASRDGNSPLH | large | TRBV6-2/TRBV6-3
ASSRQQGPGELF | many | TRBV5-5
ASSLRTPNQPQH | NA | TRBV28
ATSGGAPAGTQY | medium-sized | TRBV24-1
ASSLLTWTGASAGAGPNEQF | NA | TRBV12-3/TRBV12-4
ASSARRTGIRNEQF | many | TRBV28
ASSLNQDYEQY | medium-sized | TRBV18
ASSLAHFFSGNTIY | NA | TRBV7-9
ASSSGRLLAGELF | many | TRBV12-3/TRBV12-4